The clone carrying this TCR beta chain was observed a handful of times. This specimen comes from a study of blood T cell repertoires in COVID-19. Study overall: Some COVID-19 samples were acute and others convalescent; all came from the United States, Italy and Spain. Sources were T cells, B-cell-depleted T cells, or PBMCs; the material itself was cDNA or gDNA.

Clones were read by immunoSEQ multiplex PCR, and TCRdb kept only the in-frame ones, dropping some. Of about 300,000 clones in the sample, 89% were seen once. Those enrolled, adults aged 18 to 89 years, came from around 25 US areas. Clinical history reported by participants formed the basis on which cohorts were assigned. The sample was PBMCs or T cells enriched from blood (not recorded which). This TCR was recovered from a woman aged 50 to 65 who had been exposed to COVID-19.

CDR3 nucleotides: TGCGCCAGCAGCGAGCGGACAGGGGCCTATAACTATGGCTACACCTTC. This codes for CASSERTGAYNYGYTF. J is TRBJ1-2 and V is TRBV5-1; 9 bases line up with TRBD1. Germline V CDR1 and CDR2: SGHRS, YFSETQ. The CDR3 is 16 residues long. The ends lost 4 bases at V and 1 base at J; junction bases unmatched: 8.